This TCR beta chain was identified in a study of T cell responses to AZD1222 COVID-19 vaccine. Study-wide results and caveats: The study sampled repertoires only after the peak T cell response. Donor demographics were predominantly white British with a female majority; clonal diversity may be underestimated.

Clones were sequenced by immunoSEQ multiplex PCR, and TCRdb holds only the in-frame ones, with some missing. The repertoire holds roughly 150,000 clones, with approximately 90% as singletons. Note on this clone: Its antigen is still unknown.

The ends were cut back, 8 bases at V and 0 bases at J, with 17 bases in the middle. Per the germline V gene, CDR1 is MGHRA and CDR2 is YSYEKL. This CDR3 has 17 residues. This TCR was recovered from an adult who received the AZD1222 COVID-19 vaccine. The rearrangement uses TRBV4-1 and TRBJ2-6, with D perhaps TRBD2 (5 bases). The input for sequencing was peripheral blood, taken 28 days after the second AZD1222 dose. CDR3 residues: CASGPTGLTSGANVLTF. The DNA of the CDR3 is TGCGCCAGCGGACCTACCGGACTGACCTCTGGGGCCAACGTCCTGACTTTC.